This TCR beta chain came from a study of glioma-infiltrating T cells after dendritic cell vaccination. Up to 2 ug genomic DNA was used for TCRB CDR3 amplification. Sequencing was performed with immunoSEQ multiplex PCR; in TCRdb, only in-frame clones are kept and a portion is missing. The sample holds approximately 60,000 clones; 86% are singletons and the top ten take around a tenth. Germline values: CDR1 MNHEY, CDR2 SVGAGI. The CDR3 consists of 15 residues. Trimming removed 7 bases from V and 1 base from J; junction bases left unmatched: 4. The time point was: after dendritic cell vaccination, including at tumor progression/relapse.

The V gene is TRBV6-5, the J gene TRBJ2-5; the match to TRBD2 covers 12 bases. The sequencing used blood, collected after dendritic cell vaccination. The sequence derives from a human donor with glioblastoma. In nucleotides, the CDR3 is TGTGCCAGCACTAGCGGGGGGGCCCTCCAAGAGACCCAGTACTTC. This translates into CASTSGGALQETQYF.